The 20 T cell receptor beta chains below were found in one sample sequenced in a study of cytomegalovirus exposure and HLA in healthy donors. PCR primers comprised 60 Vbeta and 13 Jbeta primers. Assay used: immunoSEQ multiplex PCR; TCRdb lists only in-frame clones, some missing. The sample contains over 65,000 clones, around 73% of which appear only once. Sequenced input: PBMCs. These receptors originate from a man in his forties or fifties in good health and CMV-seronegative.

The CDR3 is CASSYGEPYEQYF. The DNA of the CDR3 is TGTGCCAGCAGTTACGGAGAGCCTTACGAGCAGTACTTC. This chain joins TRBV27 and TRBJ2-7; D call uncertain. CDR3 length: 13 amino acids. V was shortened by 4 bases and J by 4 bases, with 11 bases between the two germline ends. CDR1 and CDR2 from the germline V gene are MNHEY and SMNVEV (reference sequence).

This clone appeared a single time. CDR3 DNA sequence: TGTGCCAGCAGGTCCGGGACAGCGGACAATCAGCCCCAGCATTTT. The encoded protein is CASRSGTADNQPQHF. The J gene is TRBJ1-5, the V gene TRBV6-5; 7 bases are shared with TRBD1. The germline CDR1 and CDR2 sequences are MNHEY and SVGAGI. This CDR3 spans 15 amino acids. V was clipped by 6 bases and J by 3 bases; unmatched bases: 8.

V and J are TRBV7-2 and TRBJ2-2; TRBD2 aligns across 10 bases. CDR1 and CDR2 from the germline V gene are SGHTA and FQGNSA. The CDR3 consists of 15 residues. Trimming at V came to 5 bases and at J to 4 bases, leaving 4 bases not matched to a gene. The CDR3 here is CASSETSGFTGELFF. The CDR3, as DNA: TGTGCCAGCAGCGAGACTAGCGGGTTCACCGGGGAGCTGTTTTTT.

The J gene is TRBJ1-1, the V gene TRBV5-4, with D perhaps matching TRBD1 (6 bases). V gave up 0 bases and J gave up 3 bases, with 15 bases separating them. Looked up from germline, CDR1 is SGHNT and CDR2 is YYREEE (reference sequence). The CDR3 contains 16 residues. The DNA for the CDR3 is TGTGCCAGCAGCTTGGCGAGGGGCAGGGGAGACACTGAAGCTTTCTTT. This codes for CASSLARGRGDTEAFF. The full variable domain, rest sourced from reference TRBV5-4 and TRBJ1-1, is ETGVTQSPTHLIKTRGQQVTLRCSSQSGHNTVSWYQQALGQGPQFIFQYYREEENGRGNFPPRFSGLQFPNYSSELNVNALELDDSALYLCASSLARGRGDTEAFFGQGTRLTVV.

This clone occurred once. V is TRBV30 and J is TRBJ1-1, with a possible D match to TRBD1 (5 bases). V shed 1 base and J shed 11 bases, with 11 bases lying between them. Germline lookup yields CDR1 GTSNPN and CDR2 SVGIG (reference sequence). The length of the CDR3 is 11 residues. The CDR3 loop reads CAWSGGGTAFF. For the CDR3, the DNA is TGTGCCTGGAGTGGGGGAGGGACGGCTTTCTTT. The full variable domain, its missing parts supplied by reference TRBV30 and TRBJ1-1, is SQTIHQWPATLVQPVGSPLSLECTVEGTSNPNLYWYRQAAGRGLQLLFYSVGIGQISSEVPQNLSASRPQDRQFILSSKKLLLSDSGFYLCAWSGGGTAFFGQGTRLTVV.

The chain couples TRBV10-2 to TRBJ2-1; 7 bases fit TRBD1. CDR1 is WSHSY, CDR2 SAAADI, per germline. After removal of 5 bases from V and 0 bases from J, the junction contained 16 bases not matched to a gene. The CDR3 totals 19 residues. Here the CDR3 DNA reads TGCGCCAGCAGTAAGCTAGGCCAGATGACAGGGAGCTCCTACAATGAGCAGTTCTTC. It encodes CASSKLGQMTGSSYNEQFF.

CDR3 DNA: TGTGCCAGCTGCGGCAGGGGTGGTGAAGCTTTCTTT. This translates into CASCGRGGEAFF. The chain joins TRBV6-5 to TRBJ1-1; tentative D call: TRBD1 (6 bases). The CDR3 consists of 12 residues. The ends were cut back, 8 bases at V and 7 bases at J, with 14 bases in the middle. Germline loops: CDR1 MNHEY, CDR2 SVGAGI.

A single count supports this clone. V usage is TRBV18 and J usage is TRBJ2-5; possibly TRBD2 for D (6 bases). CDR1 and CDR2 (germline): KGHSH, LQKENI. Trimming shortened V by 3 bases and J by 5 bases, and 10 bases separated the two germline ends. The CDR3 contains 13 residues. CDR3 protein: CASSPPSEETQYF. CDR3 nucleotide sequence: TGTGCCAGCTCACCGCCTAGCGAGGAGACCCAGTACTTC. The full variable domain, its missing parts supplied by reference TRBV18 and TRBJ2-5, is NAGVMQNPRHLVRRRGQEARLRCSPMKGHSHVYWYRQLPEEGLKFMVYLQKENIIDESGMPKERFSAEFPKEGPSILRIQQVVRGDSAAYFCASSPPSEETQYFGPGTRLLVL.

The V gene is TRBV19, the J gene TRBJ2-2; weak D call: TRBD1 (5 bases). V was trimmed by 3 bases and J by 5 bases, leaving 13 bases between them. Germline-derived CDR1 and CDR2 are LNHDA and SQIVND (reference sequence). The CDR3 sequence is 15 residues long. The CDR3 region has the DNA TGTGCCAGTAGTATTGGGCCAGGGTTGACCGGGGAGCTGTTTTTT. Amino acids: CASSIGPGLTGELFF.

This clone was observed a handful of times. The rearrangement links TRBV27 to TRBJ1-4; TRBD1 might be the D (6 bases). This CDR3 region has 16 residues. Trimming pared 7 bases from V and 6 bases from J, leaving 21 bases between. Germline CDR1 and CDR2: MNHEY and SMNVEV (reference sequence). Written as DNA, the CDR3 is TGTGCCAGCATAGGGGGGGGCCGGGTAGTCGATGAAAAACTGTTTTTT. It translates to CASIGGGRVVDEKLFF. Together with reference TRBV27 and TRBJ1-4, the CDR3 gives the full variable domain: EAQVTQNPRYLITVTGKKLTVTCSQNMNHEYMSWYRQDPGLGLRQIYYSMNVEVTDKGDVPEGYKVSRKEKRNFPLILESPSPNQTSLYFCASIGGGRVVDEKLFFGSGTQLSVL.

The rearrangement joins TRBV6-1 to TRBJ2-7; possible D gene TRBD2, 5 bases. V lost 6 bases to trimming and J lost 1 base, with 13 bases between them. The V gene's germline CDR1 is MNHNS and CDR2 SASEGT. CDR3 size: 14 residues. DNA of the CDR3: TGTGCCAGCAGAGGCTTGAGGGAGTCCTACGAGCAGTACTTC. Its translation is CASRGLRESYEQYF.

The rearrangement joins TRBV7-2 to TRBJ1-4, with no clear D. The CDR3 runs to 16 residues. The germline gives CDR1 SGHTA, CDR2 FQGNSA. V was pared by 1 base and J by 4 bases, with 13 bases between. CDR3 sequence reads: CASSLVGGRLNEKLFF. The CDR3 DNA is TGTGCCAGCAGCTTAGTCGGAGGCAGGCTTAATGAAAAACTGTTTTTT.

This chain uses TRBV5-6 with TRBJ1-2; 11 bases agree with TRBD1. The germline V gene encodes CDR1 SGHDT and CDR2 YYEEEE. CDR3 length equals 15 residues. After removal of 3 bases from V and 3 bases from J, the junction contained 4 bases not matched to a gene. The CDR3, as DNA: TGTGCCAGCAGCTCGTCGGACAGGGGGCACTATGGCTACACCTTC. It yields the protein CASSSSDRGHYGYTF. Based on the CDR3 plus reference TRBV5-6 and TRBJ1-2, the full variable domain is DAGVTQSPTHLIKTRGQQVTLRCSPKSGHDTVSWYQQALGQGPQFIFQYYEEEERQRGNFPDRFSGHQFPNYSSELNVNALLLGDSALYLCASSSSDRGHYGYTFGSGTRLTVV.

This sequence joins TRBV4-2 and TRBJ2-3; 8 bases align to TRBD2. Losses at the gene ends were 5 bases for V and 4 bases for J; bases not matched to a gene: 14. CDR1 LGHNA and CDR2 YNFKEQ come from the germline V gene. There are 17 residues in the CDR3. As DNA, the CDR3 is TGTGCCAGCAGCTACATAGCGGGGCTGGGAACAGCAGATACGCAGTATTTT. Translated: CASSYIAGLGTADTQYF.

The gene calls are TRBV4-2 and TRBJ2-1, with 14 bases fitting TRBD2. Looked up from germline, CDR1 is LGHNA and CDR2 is YNFKEQ. The CDR3 sequence is 19 residues long. After removal of 4 bases from V and 0 bases from J, the junction contained 8 bases not matched to a gene. The CDR3 loop reads CASSPATSGGELSYNEQFF. The CDR3 DNA reads as TGTGCCAGCAGCCCGGCGACTAGCGGGGGGGAGCTCTCCTACAATGAGCAGTTCTTC.

This clone was counted a few times. An end of the junction does not agree with germline; a read error may underlie this. This chain uses TRBV5-4 with TRBJ1-2; D possibly corresponds to TRBD1 (6 bases). CDR3 length: 15 residues. Germline V gene sequence: CDR1 SGHNT, CDR2 YYREEE (reference sequence). Here the CDR3 DNA reads TGCGCCAGCAGCCAACCGGATGCCAGGGGCCATGGCTACACCTTC. This codes for CASSQPDARGHGYTF.

J is TRBJ2-3 and V is TRBV2; TRBD2 matches at 10 bases. The CDR3 runs 17 residues. The ends lost 0 bases at V and 0 bases at J; junction bases unmatched: 3. Germline CDR1 and CDR2: SNHLY and FYNNEI. CDR3 in amino acids: CASSEARSGGSTDTQYF. In DNA form, the CDR3 reads TGTGCCAGCAGTGAAGCCCGTAGCGGGGGGAGCACAGATACGCAGTATTTT.

This clone has a single count. The DNA of the CDR3 is TGTGCCTGGAGTTGGAGCGGCGGCTCCTATAATTCACCCCTCCACTTT. Its translation: CAWSWSGGSYNSPLHF. The chain carries TRBV30 and TRBJ1-6; D ambiguous. Germline CDR1 GTSNPN, CDR2 SVGIG (reference sequence). V lost 2 bases, J lost 0 bases, and 11 bases lay in between. CDR3 length equals 16 residues.

This clone appeared a few times. The chain links TRBV6-1 to TRBJ2-3; the match to TRBD1 covers 7 bases. The V and J ends lost 6 bases and 5 bases, in that order; junction bases with no gene match: 11. CDR1 is MNHNS, CDR2 SASEGT, per germline. This CDR3 is built from 15 residues. The CDR3 bases are TGTGCCAGCAGCCACCACAGGGGTCGGGGAGATACGCAGTATTTT. It encodes CASSHHRGRGDTQYF.

The V call is TRBV28, the J call TRBJ1-2, with D hard to call. The germline V gene encodes CDR1 MDHEN and CDR2 SYDVKM. Trimming took 10 bases from V and 4 from J, leaving 22 bases between them. CDR3 length: 15 residues. The CDR3 nucleotides are TGTGCCACACTCGGGAGGGCGATAAGGGTCTATGGCTACACCTTC. Protein: CATLGRAIRVYGYTF.